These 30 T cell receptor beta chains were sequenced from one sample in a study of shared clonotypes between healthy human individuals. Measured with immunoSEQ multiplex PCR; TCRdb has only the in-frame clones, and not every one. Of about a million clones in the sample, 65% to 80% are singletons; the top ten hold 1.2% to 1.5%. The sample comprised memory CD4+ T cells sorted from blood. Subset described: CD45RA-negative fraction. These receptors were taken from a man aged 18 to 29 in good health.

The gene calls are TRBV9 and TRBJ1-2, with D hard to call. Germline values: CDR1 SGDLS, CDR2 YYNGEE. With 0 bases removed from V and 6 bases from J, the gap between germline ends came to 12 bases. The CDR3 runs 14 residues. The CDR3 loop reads CASSVGLRTNGYTF. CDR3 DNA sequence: TGTGCCAGCAGCGTAGGATTACGGACGAATGGCTACACCTTC.

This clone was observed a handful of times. The CDR3 reads CASSLVTSGSTGELFF. The CDR3 DNA sequence: TGCGCCAGCAGCTTGGTGACTAGCGGGTCCACCGGGGAGCTGTTTTTT. The rearrangement joins TRBV5-1 to TRBJ2-2, with TRBD2 matching 10 bases. Germline V lookup: CDR1 SGHRS, CDR2 YFSETQ. The junction had 3 bases not matched to a gene; V was cut back by 0 bases and J by 4 bases. This CDR3 contains 16 residues. The variable domain in full, completed from reference TRBV5-1 and TRBJ2-2, reads KAGVTQTPRYLIKTRGQQVTLSCSPISGHRSVSWYQQTPGQGLQFLFEYFSETQRNKGNFPGRFSGRQFSNSRSEMNVSTLELGDSALYLCASSLVTSGSTGELFFGEGSRLTVL.

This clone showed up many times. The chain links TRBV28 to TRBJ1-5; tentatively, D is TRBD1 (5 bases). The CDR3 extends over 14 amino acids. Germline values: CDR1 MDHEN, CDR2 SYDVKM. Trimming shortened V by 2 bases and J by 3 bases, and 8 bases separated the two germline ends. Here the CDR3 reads CASSLGGVNQPQHF. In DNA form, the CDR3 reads TGTGCCAGCAGTTTAGGGGGGGTCAATCAGCCCCAGCATTTT.

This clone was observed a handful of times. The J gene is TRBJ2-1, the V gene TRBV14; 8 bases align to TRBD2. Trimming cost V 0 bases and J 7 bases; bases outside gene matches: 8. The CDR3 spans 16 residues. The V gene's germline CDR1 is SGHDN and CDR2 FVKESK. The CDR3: CASSQDGAGVRNEQFF. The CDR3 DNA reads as TGTGCCAGCAGCCAAGATGGAGCGGGAGTCAGGAATGAGCAGTTCTTC.

CDR3 region: CAWKSREWAKNIQYF. CDR3 coding DNA: TGTGCCTGGAAGAGTAGGGAGTGGGCCAAAAACATTCAGTACTTC. The chain carries TRBV30 and TRBJ2-4; D perhaps matches TRBD2 (5 bases). The V gene lost 4 bases and the J gene lost 1 base, with 14 bases spanning the gap. The CDR3 sequence is 15 residues long. The germline V gene encodes CDR1 GTSNPN and CDR2 SVGIG (reference sequence).

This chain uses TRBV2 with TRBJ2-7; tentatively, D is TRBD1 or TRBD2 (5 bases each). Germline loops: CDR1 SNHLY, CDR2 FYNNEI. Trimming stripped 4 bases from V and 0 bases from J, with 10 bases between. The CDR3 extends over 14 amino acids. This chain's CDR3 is CASSGGDISYEQYF. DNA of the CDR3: TGTGCCAGCAGTGGAGGGGATATCTCCTACGAGCAGTACTTC. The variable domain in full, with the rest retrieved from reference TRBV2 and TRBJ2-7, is EPEVTQTPSHQVTQMGQEVILRCVPISNHLYFYWYRQILGQKVEFLVSFYNNEISEKSEIFDDQFSVERPDGSNFTLKIRSTKLEDSAMYFCASSGGDISYEQYFGPGTRLTVT.

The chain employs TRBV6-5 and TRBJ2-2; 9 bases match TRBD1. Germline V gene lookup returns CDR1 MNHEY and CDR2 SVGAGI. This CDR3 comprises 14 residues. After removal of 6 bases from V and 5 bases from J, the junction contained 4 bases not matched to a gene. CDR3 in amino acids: CASRRDRATGELFF. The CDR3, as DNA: TGTGCCAGCAGGAGGGACAGGGCGACCGGGGAGCTGTTTTTT.

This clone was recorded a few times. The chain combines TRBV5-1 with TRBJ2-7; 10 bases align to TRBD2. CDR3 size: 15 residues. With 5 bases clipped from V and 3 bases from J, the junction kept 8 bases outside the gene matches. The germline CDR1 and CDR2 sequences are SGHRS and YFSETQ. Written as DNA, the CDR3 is TGCGCCAGCAGGACCGGGACTAGCGAGCTCTACGAGCAGTACTTC. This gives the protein CASRTGTSELYEQYF.

In DNA form, the CDR3 reads TGTGCCAGCAGCCCCTACCCCATGGGCGAGCAGTACTTC. It specifies CASSPYPMGEQYF. The chain couples TRBV7-8 to TRBJ2-7; no clear D. The germline V gene has CDR1 SGHVS and CDR2 FQNEAQ. This CDR3 contains 13 residues. V lost 5 bases to trimming and J lost 6 bases, with 14 bases between them.

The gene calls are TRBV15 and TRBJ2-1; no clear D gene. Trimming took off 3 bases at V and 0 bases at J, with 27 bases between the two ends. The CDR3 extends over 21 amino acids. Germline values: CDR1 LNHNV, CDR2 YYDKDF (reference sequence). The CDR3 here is CATSRTTGRSTRMSSYNEQFF. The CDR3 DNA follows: TGTGCCACCAGCAGGACCACCGGGCGGAGTACCAGGATGAGCTCCTACAATGAGCAGTTCTTC.

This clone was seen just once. Here the CDR3 reads CASSQGPNEQFF. CDR3 nucleotides: TGCGCCAGCAGCCAGGGGCCCAATGAGCAGTTCTTC. This sequence joins TRBV4-1 and TRBJ2-1; D is possibly TRBD1 (5 bases). V was trimmed by 3 bases and J by 6 bases, leaving 6 bases between them. The CDR3 is made up of 12 amino acids. Germline CDR1 and CDR2: MGHRA and YSYEKL.

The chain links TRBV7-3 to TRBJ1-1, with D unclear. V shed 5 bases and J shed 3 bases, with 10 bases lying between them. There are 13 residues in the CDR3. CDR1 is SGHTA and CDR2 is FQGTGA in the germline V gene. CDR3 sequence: CASSQSPHTEAFF. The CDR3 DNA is TGTGCCAGCAGCCAATCACCCCACACTGAAGCTTTCTTT.

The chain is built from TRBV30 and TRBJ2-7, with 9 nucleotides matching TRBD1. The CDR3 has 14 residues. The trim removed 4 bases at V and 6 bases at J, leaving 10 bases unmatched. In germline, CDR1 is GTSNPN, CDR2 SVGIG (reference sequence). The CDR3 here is CAWTGTGLRREQYF. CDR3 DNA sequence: TGTGCCTGGACCGGGACAGGGTTGCGTCGCGAGCAGTACTTC.

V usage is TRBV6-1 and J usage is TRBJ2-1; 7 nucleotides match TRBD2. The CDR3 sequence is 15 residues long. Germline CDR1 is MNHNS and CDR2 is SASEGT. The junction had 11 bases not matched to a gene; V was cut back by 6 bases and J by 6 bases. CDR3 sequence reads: CASSPQAGVINEQFF. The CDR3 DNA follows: TGTGCCAGCAGCCCCCAGGCGGGGGTTATCAATGAGCAGTTCTTC.

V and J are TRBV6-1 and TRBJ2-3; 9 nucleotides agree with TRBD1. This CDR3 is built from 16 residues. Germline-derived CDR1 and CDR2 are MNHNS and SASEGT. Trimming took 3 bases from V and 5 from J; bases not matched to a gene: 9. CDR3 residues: CASSDSGTGNRDTQYF. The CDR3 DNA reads TGTGCCAGCAGTGATTCCGGGACAGGGAATCGAGATACGCAGTATTTT.

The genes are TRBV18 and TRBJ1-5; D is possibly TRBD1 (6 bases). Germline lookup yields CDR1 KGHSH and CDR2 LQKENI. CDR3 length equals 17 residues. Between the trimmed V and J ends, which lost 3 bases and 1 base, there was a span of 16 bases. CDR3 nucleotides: TGTGCCAGCTCACCCCCCAGGGGCGGCAAAAGCAATCAGCCCCAGCATTTT. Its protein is CASSPPRGGKSNQPQHF.

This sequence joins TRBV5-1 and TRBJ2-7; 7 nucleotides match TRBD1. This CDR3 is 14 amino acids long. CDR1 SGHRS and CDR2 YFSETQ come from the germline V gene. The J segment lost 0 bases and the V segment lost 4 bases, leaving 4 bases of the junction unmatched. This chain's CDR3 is CASSPGQSSYEQYF. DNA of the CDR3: TGCGCCAGCAGCCCGGGACAGAGCTCCTACGAGCAGTACTTC.

Here the CDR3 reads CASRRDPYEQYF. The CDR3 DNA follows: TGTGCCAGCAGAAGGGATCCCTACGAGCAGTACTTC. The chain couples TRBV6-1 to TRBJ2-7; no clear D gene. V lost 6 bases to trimming and J lost 2 bases, with 8 bases between them. CDR3 size: 12 residues. Germline CDR1 and CDR2: MNHNS and SASEGT.

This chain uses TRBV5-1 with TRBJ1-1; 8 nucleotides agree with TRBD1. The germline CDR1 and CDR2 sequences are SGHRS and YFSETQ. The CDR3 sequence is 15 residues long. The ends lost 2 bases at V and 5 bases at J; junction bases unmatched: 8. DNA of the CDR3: TGCGCCAGCAGCTTAGAACAGGGGGGTCTAACTGAAGCTTTCTTT. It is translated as CASSLEQGGLTEAFF.

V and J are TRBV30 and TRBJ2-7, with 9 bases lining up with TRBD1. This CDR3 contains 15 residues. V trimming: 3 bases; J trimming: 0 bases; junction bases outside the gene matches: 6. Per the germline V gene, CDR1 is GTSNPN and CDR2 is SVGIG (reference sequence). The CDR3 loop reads CAWRGRQGVSYEQYF. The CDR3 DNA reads TGTGCCTGGAGAGGGAGACAGGGGGTCTCCTACGAGCAGTACTTC.

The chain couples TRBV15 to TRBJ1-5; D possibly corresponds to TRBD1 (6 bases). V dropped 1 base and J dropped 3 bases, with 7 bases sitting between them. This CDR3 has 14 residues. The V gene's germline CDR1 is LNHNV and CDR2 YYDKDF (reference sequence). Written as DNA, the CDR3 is TGTGCCACCAGCAGAGGGGGGGCCAATCAGCCCCAGCATTTT. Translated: CATSRGGANQPQHF.

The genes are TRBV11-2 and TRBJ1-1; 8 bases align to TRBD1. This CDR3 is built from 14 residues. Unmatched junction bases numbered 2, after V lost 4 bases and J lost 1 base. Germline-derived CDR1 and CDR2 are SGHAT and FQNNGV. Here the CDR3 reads CASSSGQGNTEAFF. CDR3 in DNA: TGTGCCAGCAGCTCCGGACAGGGGAACACTGAAGCTTTCTTT. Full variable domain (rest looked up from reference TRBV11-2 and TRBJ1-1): EAGVAQSPRYKIIEKRQSVAFWCNPISGHATLYWYQQILGQGPKLLIQFQNNGVVDDSQLPKDRFSAERLKGVDSTLKIQPAKLEDSAVYLCASSSGQGNTEAFFGQGTRLTVV.

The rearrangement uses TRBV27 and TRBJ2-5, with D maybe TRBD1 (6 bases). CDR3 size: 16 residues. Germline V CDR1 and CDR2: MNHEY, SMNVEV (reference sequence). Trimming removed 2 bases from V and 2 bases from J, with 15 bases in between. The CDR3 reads CASSLRGWTEQETQYF. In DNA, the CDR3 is TGTGCCAGCAGTTTAAGGGGGTGGACAGAGCAAGAGACCCAGTACTTC.

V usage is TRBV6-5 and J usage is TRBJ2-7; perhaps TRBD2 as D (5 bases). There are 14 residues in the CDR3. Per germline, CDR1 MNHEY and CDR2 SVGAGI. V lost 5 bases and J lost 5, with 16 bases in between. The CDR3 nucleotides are TGTGCCAGCAGTACCCCGGGAATGAGGGACGAGCAGTACTTC. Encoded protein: CASSTPGMRDEQYF.

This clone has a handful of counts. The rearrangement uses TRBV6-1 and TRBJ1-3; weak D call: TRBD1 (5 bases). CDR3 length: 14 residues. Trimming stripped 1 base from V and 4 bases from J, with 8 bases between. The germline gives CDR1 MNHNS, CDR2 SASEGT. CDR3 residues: CASSEGGGGNTIYF. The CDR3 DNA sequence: TGTGCCAGCAGTGAAGGCGGGGGAGGAAACACCATATATTTT.

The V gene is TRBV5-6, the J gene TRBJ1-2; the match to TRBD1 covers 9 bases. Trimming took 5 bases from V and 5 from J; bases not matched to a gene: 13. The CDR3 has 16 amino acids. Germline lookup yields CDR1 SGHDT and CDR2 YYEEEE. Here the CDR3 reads CASSSTQGQGAYGYTF. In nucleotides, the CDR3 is TGTGCCAGCAGTTCGACCCAGGGACAGGGTGCTTATGGCTACACCTTC.

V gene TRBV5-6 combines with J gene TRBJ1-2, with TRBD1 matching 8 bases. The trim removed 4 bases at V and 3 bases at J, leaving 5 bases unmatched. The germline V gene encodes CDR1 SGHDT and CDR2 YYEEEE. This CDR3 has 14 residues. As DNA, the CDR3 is TGTGCCAGCAGCCCGACAGGGGAGGACTATGGCTACACCTTC. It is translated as CASSPTGEDYGYTF. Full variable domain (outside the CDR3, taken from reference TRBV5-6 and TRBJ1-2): DAGVTQSPTHLIKTRGQQVTLRCSPKSGHDTVSWYQQALGQGPQFIFQYYEEEERQRGNFPDRFSGHQFPNYSSELNVNALLLGDSALYLCASSPTGEDYGYTFGSGTRLTVV.

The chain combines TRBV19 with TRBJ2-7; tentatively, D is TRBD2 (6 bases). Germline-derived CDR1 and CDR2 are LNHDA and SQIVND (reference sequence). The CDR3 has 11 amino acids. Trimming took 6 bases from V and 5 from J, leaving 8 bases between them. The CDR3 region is CASSGSNEQYF. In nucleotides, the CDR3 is TGTGCCAGTAGCGGGAGTAACGAGCAGTACTTC.

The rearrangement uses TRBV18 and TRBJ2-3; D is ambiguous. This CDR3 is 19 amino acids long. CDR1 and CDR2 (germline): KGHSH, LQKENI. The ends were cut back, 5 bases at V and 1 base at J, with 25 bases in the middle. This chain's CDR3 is CASSAMSKVSGAGTDTQYF. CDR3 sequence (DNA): TGTGCCAGCTCAGCCATGTCAAAAGTTTCTGGCGCCGGCACAGATACGCAGTATTTT. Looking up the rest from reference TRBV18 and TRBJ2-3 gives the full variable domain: NAGVMQNPRHLVRRRGQEARLRCSPMKGHSHVYWYRQLPEEGLKFMVYLQKENIIDESGMPKERFSAEFPKEGPSILRIQQVVRGDSAAYFCASSAMSKVSGAGTDTQYFGPGTRLTVL.

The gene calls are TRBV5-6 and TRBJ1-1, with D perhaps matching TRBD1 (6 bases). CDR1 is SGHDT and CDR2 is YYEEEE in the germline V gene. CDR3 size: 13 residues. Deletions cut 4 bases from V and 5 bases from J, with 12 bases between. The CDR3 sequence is CASSPDSWTEAFF. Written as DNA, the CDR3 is TGTGCCAGCAGCCCGGACAGCTGGACTGAAGCTTTCTTT.